The sequence of this TCR beta chain was determined in a study of blood T cell repertoires in COVID-19 (dated by TCRdb to 2018 to 2021). Turning to the overall study: The collaborator samples originated in the United States, Italy and Spain and spanned the acute and convalescent phases of COVID-19. The material from the prospective study consisted of cDNA or gDNA derived from T cells, B-cell-depleted T cells, or PBMCs. Deeply sampled blood TCRbeta repertoires from subjects exposed to, actively infected with, or recovered from COVID-19 were included in the dataset. The repertoires were released in a freely available public database meant as a resource for research on the immune response to SARS-CoV-2. Samples were obtained from the ongoing ImmuneRACE study (first 160 participants) and from about 1,300 subjects provided by 6 global collaborators. A de-identified subject ID, COVID-19 status, age in years and sex were almost always included in the sample metadata. Where available, HLA class I and class II types were obtained from metadata supplied by the sample provider rather than from assay-based typing. The research as a whole found: Clinical and demographic metadata were provided uncurated, with the amount varying by source and participant.

Of note for this clone: Its specific antigen is unknown. The sample holds no much larger clone one base away, and base qualities are not on file.

The collaborating institutions used their own protocols to collect whole blood in K2EDTA tubes. For TCRbeta analysis, collaborators shipped samples in one of three forms: frozen whole blood, isolated PBMCs, or DNA extracted from either of those sample types. The immunoSEQ Assay, a bias-controlled multiplex PCR, was used to amplify TCRbeta CDR3 regions from genomic DNA. In the original analysis: The number of nucleated cells in each sample was estimated from the amplification of reference gene primers within the assay. To quantify the absolute abundance of each unique TCRbeta CDR3 rearrangement, sequence reads were collapsed and filtered. For each sample, productive Simpson clonality was calculated by taking the square root of Simpson's diversity index across productive rearrangements. Here the immuneACCESS table is served through TCRdb, limited to in-frame sequences with V and J called. Missing clones are a known gap in these copies; in checked studies unresolved V genes cover under half, and the rest lacks a known reason. That table furnishes V, J and clone size, whereas the DNA furnished D and trimming. The sample table contains tens of thousands of clones; only one count was recorded for 86% of them. 4.1% of the sample is held by the ten biggest clonotypes.

Sequences LGHNA (CDR1) and YNFKEQ (CDR2) are obtained from the germline V gene. A distance of 14 bases separates the germline ends of V and J, which lose 0 bases and 6 bases respectively. There are 15 amino acids in the CDR3, from cysteine to phenylalanine inclusive. The retained sequence is limited to the CDR3, 45 bases, with the frame set at the first base. The TCR was taken from a man in his fifties with acute or convalescent COVID-19. The sample taken for sequencing was peripheral blood. The chain uses TRBV4-2 and TRBJ1-1, with no reliable assignment of the D segment. The nucleotides read TGTGCCAGCAGCCAAGATCTGGAGGGTAACGCTGAAGCTTTCTTT. This translates into CASSQDLEGNAEAFF.